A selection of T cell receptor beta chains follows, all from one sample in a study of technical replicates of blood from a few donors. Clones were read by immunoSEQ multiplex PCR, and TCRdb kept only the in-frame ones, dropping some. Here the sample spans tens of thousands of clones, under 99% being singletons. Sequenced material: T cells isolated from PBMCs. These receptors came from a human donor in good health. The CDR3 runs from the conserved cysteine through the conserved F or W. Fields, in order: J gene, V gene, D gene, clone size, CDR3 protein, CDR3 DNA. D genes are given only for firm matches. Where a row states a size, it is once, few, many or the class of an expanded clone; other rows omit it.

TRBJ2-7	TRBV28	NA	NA	CASQQPMGGGSYEQYF	TGTGCCAGCCAGCAACCAATGGGAGGGGGGTCCTACGAGCAGTACTTC
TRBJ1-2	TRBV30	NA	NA	CASRPDSFYGYTF	TGTGCCTCCCGACCCGACAGCTTCTATGGCTACACCTTC
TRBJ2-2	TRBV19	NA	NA	CASSISRGGGLLAATGELFF	TGTGCCAGTAGTATAAGTCGAGGAGGGGGCCTACTAGCGGCTACCGGGGAGCTGTTTTTT
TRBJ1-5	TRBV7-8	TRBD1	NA	CASSLTGERPQHF	TGTGCCAGCAGCTTGACAGGGGAACGGCCCCAGCATTTT
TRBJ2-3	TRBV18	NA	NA	CASSPISQGTDTQYF	TGTGCCAGCTCACCAATATCGCAGGGCACAGATACGCAGTATTTT
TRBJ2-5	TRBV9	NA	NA	CASSGGGGIETQYF	TGTGCCAGCAGCGGAGGGGGAGGGATAGAGACCCAGTACTTC
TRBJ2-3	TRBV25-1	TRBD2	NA	CASSVAGGPGDTQYF	TGTGCCAGCAGTGTGGCGGGAGGGCCGGGAGATACGCAGTATTTT
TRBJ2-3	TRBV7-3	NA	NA	CASSLWASVSTDTQYF	TGTGCCAGCAGCTTATGGGCTAGCGTTAGCACAGATACGCAGTATTTT
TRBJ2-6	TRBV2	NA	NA	CASSVDDENYSGANVLTF	TGTGCCAGCAGTGTAGACGATGAGAACTACTCTGGGGCCAACGTCCTGACTTTC
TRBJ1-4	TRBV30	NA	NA	CAWSPIANEKLFF	TGTGCCTGGAGTCCGATAGCTAATGAAAAACTGTTTTTT
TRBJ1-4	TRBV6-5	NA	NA	CASSHRETNEKLFF	TGTGCCAGCAGTCATAGAGAAACTAATGAAAAACTGTTTTTT
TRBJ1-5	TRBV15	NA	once	CATSSRTGGNQPQHF	TGTGCCACCAGCAGCCGAACAGGAGGCAATCAGCCCCAGCATTTT
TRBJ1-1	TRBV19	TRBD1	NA	CASSPQGQSHWNTEAFF	TGTGCCAGTAGTCCCCAGGGACAGTCACATTGGAACACTGAAGCTTTCTTT
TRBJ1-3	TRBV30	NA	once	CAWRRLLGNTIYF	TGTGCCTGGAGGCGATTACTCGGGAACACCATATATTTT
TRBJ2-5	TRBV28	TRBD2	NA	CATASGKETQYF	TGTGCCACCGCTAGCGGGAAAGAGACCCAGTACTTC
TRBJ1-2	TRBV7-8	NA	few	CASSLAQGNYGYTF	TGTGCCAGCAGCTTAGCACAGGGCAACTATGGCTACACCTTC
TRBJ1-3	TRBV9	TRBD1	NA	CASSPKRGQLLSGNTIYF	TGTGCCAGCAGCCCAAAGAGGGGACAGCTCCTCTCTGGAAACACCATATATTTT
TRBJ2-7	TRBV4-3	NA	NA	CASSQERDEAYEQYF	TGCGCCAGCAGCCAGGAAAGAGACGAGGCCTACGAGCAGTACTTC
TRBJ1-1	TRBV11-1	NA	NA	CASSLDLGDMNIEAFF	TGTGCCAGCAGCTTAGATTTAGGGGACATGAACATTGAAGCTTTCTTT
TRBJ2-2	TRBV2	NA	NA	CASRLRQTNTGELFF	TGTGCCAGCAGGCTACGGCAGACTAACACCGGGGAGCTGTTTTTT
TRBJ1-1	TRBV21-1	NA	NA	CASNPRRANTEAFF	TGTGCCAGCAACCCCCGCCGAGCGAACACTGAAGCTTTCTTT
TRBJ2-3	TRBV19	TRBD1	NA	CASSAGQGTDTQYF	TGTGCCAGTAGTGCGGGACAGGGTACAGATACGCAGTATTTT
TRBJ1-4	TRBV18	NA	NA	CASSPSGRDEKLFF	TGTGCCAGCTCACCCAGCGGAAGGGATGAAAAACTGTTTTTT
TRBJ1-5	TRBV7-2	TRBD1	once	CASSLGDRFHSNQPQHF	TGTGCCAGCAGCTTAGGGGACAGGTTCCATAGCAATCAGCCCCAGCATTTT
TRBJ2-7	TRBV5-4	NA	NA	CASSSNSGGDYEQYF	TGTGCCAGCAGCTCGAATAGCGGAGGGGACTACGAGCAGTACTTC
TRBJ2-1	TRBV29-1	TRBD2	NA	CSAGLAGVAGRNEQFF	TGCAGCGCGGGACTAGCGGGAGTAGCTGGGAGGAATGAGCAGTTCTTC
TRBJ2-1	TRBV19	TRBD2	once	CASSRSPSGISYNEQFF	TGTGCCAGTAGTAGGTCTCCTAGCGGGATCTCCTACAATGAGCAGTTCTTC
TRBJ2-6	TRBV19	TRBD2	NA	CASSIGLAGVRAGANVLTF	TGTGCCAGTAGTATCGGACTAGCGGGAGTACGGGCTGGGGCCAACGTCCTGACTTTC
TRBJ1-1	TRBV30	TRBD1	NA	CAWKGQGARAFF	TGTGCCTGGAAGGGACAGGGGGCAAGGGCTTTCTTT
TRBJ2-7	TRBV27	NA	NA	CASSFKGGPYEQYF	TGTGCCAGCAGTTTTAAAGGAGGTCCCTACGAGCAGTACTTC
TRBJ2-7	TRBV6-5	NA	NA	CATNRDSGYEQYF	TGTGCCACAAACCGGGACTCCGGGTACGAGCAGTACTTC
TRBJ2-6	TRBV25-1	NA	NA	CASSHSGANVLTF	TGTGCCAGCAGTCACTCTGGGGCCAACGTCCTGACTTTC
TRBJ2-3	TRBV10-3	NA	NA	CAITSQSSTDTQYF	TGTGCCATCACTTCCCAGTCTAGCACAGATACGCAGTATTTT
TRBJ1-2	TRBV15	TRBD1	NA	CATSRMTRTGDYGYTF	TGTGCCACCAGCAGAATGACGAGGACAGGGGACTATGGCTACACCTTC
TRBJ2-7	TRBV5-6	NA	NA	CASSWRAEPSYEQYF	TGTGCCAGCAGCTGGAGGGCGGAACCCTCCTACGAGCAGTACTTC
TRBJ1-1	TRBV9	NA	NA	CASSVGHRVNTEAFF	TGTGCCAGCAGCGTAGGACACCGAGTGAACACTGAAGCTTTCTTT
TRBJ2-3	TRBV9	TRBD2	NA	CASSVARVSGRSDTQYF	TGTGCCAGCAGCGTAGCCAGGGTTAGCGGGAGATCAGATACGCAGTATTTT
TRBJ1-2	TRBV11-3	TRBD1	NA	CASSQGQVYNYGYTF	TGTGCCAGCAGCCAGGGACAGGTTTATAACTATGGCTACACCTTC
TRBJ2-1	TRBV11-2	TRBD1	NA	CASRPWTGDNEQFF	TGTGCCAGCAGGCCGTGGACAGGGGACAATGAGCAGTTCTTC
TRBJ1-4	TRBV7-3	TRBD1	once	CASRVTGAQNEKLFF	TGTGCCAGCAGGGTAACAGGGGCCCAGAATGAAAAACTGTTTTTT
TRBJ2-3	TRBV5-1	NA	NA	CASSLAGSGDTQYF	TGCGCCAGCAGCTTGGCTGGGTCGGGAGATACGCAGTATTTT
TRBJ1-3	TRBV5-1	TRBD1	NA	CASSPRDSAGNTIYF	TGCGCCAGCAGCCCACGGGACAGCGCTGGAAACACCATATATTTT
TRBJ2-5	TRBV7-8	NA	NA	CASKNRGRETQYF	TGTGCCAGCAAAAATAGAGGGCGAGAGACCCAGTACTTC
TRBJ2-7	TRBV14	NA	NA	CASSQSHEQYF	TGTGCCAGCAGCCAAAGCCACGAGCAGTACTTC
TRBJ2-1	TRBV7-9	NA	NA	CASRWTANEQFF	TGTGCCAGCAGATGGACTGCCAATGAGCAGTTCTTC
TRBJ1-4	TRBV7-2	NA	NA	CASSLSGELFF	TGTGCCAGCAGCTTATCCGGGGAACTGTTTTTT
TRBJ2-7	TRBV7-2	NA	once	CASSLADMSSYEQYF	TGTGCCAGCAGCTTAGCGGACATGAGCTCCTACGAGCAGTACTTC
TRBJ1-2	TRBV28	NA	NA	CASTGGALNYGYTF	TGTGCCAGTACCGGGGGGGCCTTAAACTATGGCTACACCTTC